These 3 T cell receptor beta chains originate from one sample sequenced in a study of blood T cells in healthy people across ages. Together with a sample-barcoded 5' primer, a J-beta primer mix was included in a second PCR lasting about 7 to 11 cycles. TCRdb fed the 5' RACE reads into MiXCR, producing one record per CDR3 protein. Seen here are 650,000 to 1,000,000 distinct CDR3 sequences, roughly 40% observed once, and the top ten hold 13%. Specimen: blood. Receptors originate from a man between 18 and 29 years old in good health.

J is TRBJ1-2 and V is TRBV6-2 or TRBV6-3, with 7 bases that match TRBD1. CDR1 MNHEY and CDR2 SVGEGT come from the germline V gene. The CDR3 has 14 amino acids. The ends lost 5 bases at V and 4 bases at J; junction bases unmatched: 7. The CDR3 loop reads CASSDRAGTYGYTF. The CDR3 DNA follows: TGTGCCAGCAGTGACAGGGCGGGGACCTATGGCTACACCTTC.

The CDR3 nucleotides read TGTGCCAGCAGCCGACCCGAGACTAGCGGGCTAAACATTCAGTACTTC. Amino acids: CASSRPETSGLNIQYF. The chain is built from TRBV7-9 and TRBJ2-4; 10 nucleotides line up with TRBD2. This CDR3 region has 16 residues. Germline V gives CDR1 SEHNR, CDR2 FQNEAQ (reference sequence). V lost 5 bases and J lost 6; bases outside the gene matches: 10.

This clonotype was counted only a few times. The V gene is TRBV7-2, the J gene TRBJ2-7, with TRBD2 as a possible D gene (5 bases). The V gene's germline CDR1 is SGHTA and CDR2 FQGNSA. V shed 5 bases and J shed 2 bases, with 13 bases lying between them. There are 14 residues in the CDR3. This CDR3 is CASSPRRGPYEQYF. The CDR3 DNA reads as TGTGCCAGCAGCCCCCGTCGGGGTCCCTACGAGCAGTACTTC.